The text below deals with one TCR beta chain. The data are from a study of blood T cell repertoires in COVID-19. Study information: Acute and convalescent COVID-19 specimens originated in the United States, Italy and Spain.

In Seattle, patients joined the study during active infection and were tracked longitudinally. Methods used by the authors: Amplifying reference gene primers gave estimates of nucleated cell counts. Sequencing used immunoSEQ multiplex PCR; TCRdb keeps in-frame clones, though not all of them. V and J calls and clone size come straight from that table; D and trimming were deduced from the DNA. This table holds 250,000 to 400,000 clones, approximately 90% found once. The trim removed 6 bases at V and 2 bases at J, leaving 4 bases unmatched. CDR3 length: 14 residues. The V gene's germline CDR1 is SNHLY and CDR2 FYNNEI.

This sequence joins TRBV2 and TRBJ1-2, with 9 nucleotides matching TRBD1. The sequenced material came from peripheral blood. This clonotype was sampled from a woman in her 30s with COVID-19, enrolled during active disease. In DNA, the CDR3 is TGTGCCAGCAGCCCCGGGACAGGGAACTATGGCTACACCTTC. This codes for CASSPGTGNYGYTF. The full variable domain, its missing parts supplied by reference TRBV2 and TRBJ1-2, is EPEVTQTPSHQVTQMGQEVILRCVPISNHLYFYWYRQILGQKVEFLVSFYNNEISEKSEIFDDQFSVERPDGSNFTLKIRSTKLEDSAMYFCASSPGTGNYGYTFGSGTRLTVV.